Shown below are 15 T cell receptor beta chains from a single sample sequenced in a study of cytomegalovirus exposure and HLA in healthy donors. PCR involved 60 Vbeta and 13 Jbeta primers. The table came from immunoSEQ multiplex PCR; TCRdb's copy has only in-frame clones and leaves some out. The data contain around 150,000 clones, about 75% of them singletons. The sample consisted of PBMCs. All receptors come from a man aged 18 to 35 in good health and CMV-seropositive.

On this clone itself: One end of the junction fails to match germline, which may point to a read error. This chain connects TRBV7-7 to TRBJ2-1; weak D call: TRBD2 (7 bases). Germline V gene data show CDR1 as SSHAT and CDR2 as FNYEAQ (reference sequence). The CDR3 covers 15 residues. CDR3 in DNA: TGTGCTAGCAGCAATCTAGGGGGGGTTTACGATGAGCAGTTCTTC. Amino acids: CASSNLGGVYDEQFF. The full variable domain, with the rest looked up from reference TRBV7-7 and TRBJ2-1, is GAGVSQSPRYKVTKRGQDVTLRCDPISSHATLYWYQQALGQGPEFLTYFNYEAQPDKSGLPSDRFSAERPEGSISTLTIQRTEQRDSAMYRCASSNLGGVYDEQFFGPGTRLTVL.

The chain employs TRBV5-1 and TRBJ2-5, with 7 positions matching TRBD1. The germline CDR1 and CDR2 sequences are SGHRS and YFSETQ. This CDR3 contains 13 residues. V was clipped by 2 bases and J by 3 bases; unmatched bases: 1. The chain's CDR3 is CASSFTGEETQYF. Written as DNA, the CDR3 is TGCGCCAGCAGCTTCACAGGGGAAGAGACCCAGTACTTC.

The rearrangement uses TRBV13 and TRBJ1-6; 7 nucleotides align to TRBD1. Trimming removed 8 bases from V and 11 bases from J; junction bases left unmatched: 6. The CDR3 length is 12 residues. The germline V gene encodes CDR1 PRHDT and CDR2 FYEKMQ (reference sequence). Written as DNA, the CDR3 is TGTGCCAGCTCGACCCAGGGGGCACCCCTCCACTTT. It specifies CASSTQGAPLHF. The complete variable domain, with remaining parts taken from reference TRBV13 and TRBJ1-6, reads AAGVIQSPRHLIKEKRETATLKCYPIPRHDTVYWYQQGPGQDPQFLISFYEKMQSDKGSIPDRFSAQQFSDYHSELNMSSLELGDSALYFCASSTQGAPLHFGNGTRLTVT.

V gene TRBV6-5 combines with J gene TRBJ2-1; the D gene is possibly TRBD2 (5 bases). The CDR3 extends over 16 amino acids. Per the germline V gene, CDR1 is MNHEY and CDR2 is SVGAGI. With 4 bases removed from V and 2 bases from J, the gap between germline ends came to 15 bases. DNA for the CDR3: TGTGCCAGCAGTTCCCCGGAATGGGGAGCCTACAATGAGCAGTTCTTC. Translated, it gives CASSSPEWGAYNEQFF.

A single count supports this clone. The chain uses TRBV14 and TRBJ1-2, with D unclear. CDR1 is SGHDN, CDR2 FVKESK, per germline. Between the trimmed V and J ends, which lost 1 base and 2 bases, there was a span of 8 bases. The CDR3 has 14 residues. The CDR3 here is CASSQVHGNYGYTF. The CDR3 DNA reads as TGTGCCAGCAGCCAAGTGCACGGGAACTATGGCTACACCTTC. Full variable domain (outside the CDR3, taken from reference TRBV14 and TRBJ1-2): EAGVTQFPSHSVIEKGQTVTLRCDPISGHDNLYWYRRVMGKEIKFLLHFVKESKQDESGMPNNRFLAERTGGTYSTLKVQPAELEDSGVYFCASSQVHGNYGYTFGSGTRLTVV.

This chain connects TRBV6-5 to TRBJ1-3, with D maybe TRBD1 (6 bases). V shed 4 bases and J shed 0 bases, with 10 bases lying between them. CDR3 length equals 15 residues. Per germline, CDR1 MNHEY and CDR2 SVGAGI. CDR3 sequence reads: CASSFGQFSGNTIYF. CDR3 bases: TGTGCCAGCAGTTTTGGACAGTTCTCTGGAAACACCATATATTTT.

The genes are TRBV5-6 and TRBJ1-4, with TRBD1 matching 8 bases. The CDR3 has 15 amino acids. V lost 3 bases and J lost 5; bases outside the gene matches: 6. Looked up from germline, CDR1 is SGHDT and CDR2 is YYEEEE. CDR3 protein: CASSSRDRPNEKLFF. The CDR3 DNA reads as TGTGCCAGCAGCTCCCGGGACAGGCCAAATGAAAAACTGTTTTTT.

Here the CDR3 DNA reads TGCGCCAGCAGCTTACAAGGACAGGGGTACACCGGGGAGCTGTTTTTT. Its protein is CASSLQGQGYTGELFF. V is TRBV5-1 and J is TRBJ2-2, with TRBD1 identical over 9 bases. V lost 2 bases and J lost 3; bases outside the gene matches: 5. Germline V gene data show CDR1 as SGHRS and CDR2 as YFSETQ. The CDR3 runs 16 residues.

The sample holds a few counts of this clone. This sequence joins TRBV6-1 and TRBJ1-2; D unclear. V lost 6 bases and J lost 4, with 12 bases in between. Germline V gene sequence: CDR1 MNHNS, CDR2 SASEGT. This CDR3 is built from 13 residues. The CDR3 DNA is TGTGCCAGCAGCCTATCCGAGGGCTATGGCTACACCTTC. Protein product: CASSLSEGYGYTF.

CDR3: CASSTRGGGTEAFF. The DNA for the CDR3 is TGTGCCAGCAGCACCCGGGGGGGAGGGACTGAAGCTTTCTTT. The genes are TRBV5-4 and TRBJ1-1, with a possible D match to TRBD1 (5 bases). The CDR3 runs 14 residues. Trimming shortened V by 4 bases and J by 5 bases, and 15 bases separated the two germline ends. Germline V gives CDR1 SGHNT, CDR2 YYREEE (reference sequence).

The chain has TRBV28 and TRBJ1-4; D perhaps matches TRBD1 (5 bases). The CDR3 totals 15 residues. CDR1 MDHEN and CDR2 SYDVKM come from the germline V gene. The germline V and J ends were trimmed by 6 bases and 8 bases, with 19 bases remaining between them. The CDR3 loop reads CASRLTGQGGEKLFF. CDR3 sequence (DNA): TGTGCCAGCAGGTTGACTGGCCAGGGTGGGGAAAAACTGTTTTTT.

This clone appeared once. The V gene is TRBV19, the J gene TRBJ2-2; no clear D. V was pared by 4 bases and J by 0 bases, with 6 bases between. Germline CDR1 and CDR2: LNHDA and SQIVND (reference sequence). The CDR3 has 14 amino acids. The CDR3 loop reads CASSKAANTGELFF. In DNA form, the CDR3 reads TGTGCCAGTAGTAAGGCGGCGAACACCGGGGAGCTGTTTTTT.

This clone was seen only a few times. This chain links TRBV30 with TRBJ2-7; D possibly corresponds to TRBD2 (6 bases). Trimming left V 0 bases short and J 3 bases short, with 12 bases between. CDR1 and CDR2 (germline): GTSNPN, SVGIG (reference sequence). The CDR3 runs to 14 residues. The CDR3 loop is CAWSVTGGFYEQYV. The CDR3 region has the DNA TGTGCCTGGAGTGTCACCGGGGGATTCTACGAGCAGTACGTC.

The rearrangement links TRBV5-1 to TRBJ2-3, with a tentative D call TRBD2 (5 bases). Germline-derived CDR1 and CDR2 are SGHRS and YFSETQ. CDR3 length: 14 residues. Deletions cut 4 bases from V and 4 bases from J, with 13 bases between. CDR3 amino acids: CASSPRGGADTQYF. CDR3 DNA: TGCGCCAGCAGCCCTCGGGGTGGTGCAGATACGCAGTATTTT.

The V gene is TRBV18, the J gene TRBJ1-2; a weak D match, TRBD1 (6 bases). Trimming pared 3 bases from V and 8 bases from J, leaving 13 bases between. Germline CDR1 is KGHSH and CDR2 is LQKENI. This CDR3 contains 13 residues. For the CDR3, the DNA is TGTGCCAGCTCACCCCAGGGGAGTGGCGGCTACACCTTC. Translating it yields CASSPQGSGGYTF.